Following are 24 T cell receptor beta chains from one sample sequenced in a study of beta chain features in type 1 diabetes. Study-level findings and limits: Shortening that was moderate but significant affected the TCRB CDR3s of Type 1 diabetes patients in all four CD4+ subsets.

Investigators reverse transcribed all isolated RNA, so they sequenced expressed TCRB transcripts. The assay was immunoSEQ multiplex PCR, and TCRdb's table has in-frame clones only and misses some. The sample contains roughly 100,000 clones, under 30% of which appear only once. Antigen specificity for these receptors is unknown. Sequences were obtained from central memory CD4+ T cells from blood. These TCRs come from a woman between 18 and 29 years old with type 1 diabetes.

This clone was recorded once. The CDR3 sequence is CASSPPGQKASTDTQYF. In DNA form, the CDR3 reads TGTGCCAGCTCACCACCGGGGCAAAAGGCCAGCACAGATACGCAGTATTTT. This rearrangement joins TRBV18 to TRBJ2-3; D perhaps matches TRBD1 (5 bases). The CDR3 sequence is 17 residues long. Germline CDR1 reads KGHSH; CDR2 reads LQKENI. With 0 bases removed from V and 0 bases from J, the gap between germline ends came to 13 bases.

The V and J genes are TRBV5-1 and TRBJ1-1; D uncertain. The CDR3 totals 14 residues. The germline V gene encodes CDR1 SGHRS and CDR2 YFSETQ. With 1 base removed from V and 1 base from J, the gap between germline ends came to 8 bases. The CDR3 DNA sequence: TGCGCCAGCAGCTTGCAAAGCTCGAACACTGAAGCTTTCTTT. This codes for CASSLQSSNTEAFF.

This chain uses TRBV15 with TRBJ1-5; TRBD1 aligns across 7 bases. Germline V gene lookup returns CDR1 LNHNV and CDR2 YYDKDF (reference sequence). V gave up 1 base and J gave up 0 bases; unmatched junction bases: 3. The CDR3 has 16 amino acids. The CDR3 bases are TGTGCCACCAGCAGAGGGGACAGCTATAGCAATCAGCCCCAGCATTTT. It specifies CATSRGDSYSNQPQHF.

The V call is TRBV4-1, the J call TRBJ1-2; 10 positions match TRBD1. The germline V gene encodes CDR1 MGHRA and CDR2 YSYEKL. Trimming at V came to 1 base and at J to 3 bases, leaving 5 bases not matched to a gene. The CDR3 loop spans 16 amino acids. DNA of the CDR3: TGCGCCAGCAGCCAAGGACGAGGGACAGGGGACTATGGCTACACCTTC. As protein: CASSQGRGTGDYGYTF.

The CDR3 DNA sequence: TGCGCCAGCAGTCCTTGGCAGGAGCGGGAAGTGGATGAGCAGTTCTTC. Its protein is CASSPWQEREVDEQFF. The chain is built from TRBV23-1 and TRBJ2-1; the match to TRBD2 covers 7 bases. TRBV23-1 falls under the ORF class, with uncertain function. With V trimmed by 4 bases and J by 8 bases, 14 bases remained unmatched. The length of the CDR3 is 16 residues.

In this sample, this clone turned up a few times. This chain connects TRBV27 to TRBJ2-1; 8 nucleotides match TRBD2. Germline lookup yields CDR1 MNHEY and CDR2 SMNVEV (reference sequence). J was trimmed by 5 bases and V by 5 bases; bases with no gene match: 11. The CDR3 sequence is 16 residues long. CDR3 nucleotide sequence: TGTGCCAGCAGTGGACTTAGCGGGAAGGGGAACAATGAGCAGTTCTTC. Translated, it gives CASSGLSGKGNNEQFF.

Only a few counts were recorded for this clone. CDR3 sequence (DNA): TGTGCCAGCAGTTCCTACCTGGGACAGGGAAACACCATATATTTT. Translating gives CASSSYLGQGNTIYF. The chain carries TRBV28 and TRBJ1-3, with 7 nucleotides matching TRBD1. Germline lookup yields CDR1 MDHEN and CDR2 SYDVKM. V shed 4 bases and J 4 bases; nucleotides not matched to a gene: 7. The CDR3 runs to 15 residues.

In its sample, this clone was seen a few times. This chain links TRBV10-3 with TRBJ2-3; 11 bases align to TRBD2. Germline CDR1 is ENHRY and CDR2 is SYGVKD. The junction had 9 bases not matched to a gene; V was cut back by 2 bases and J by 5 bases. The CDR3 runs to 17 residues. The CDR3 sequence: CAISEPYSGRAGDTQYF. The CDR3, as DNA: TGTGCCATCAGTGAGCCCTATAGCGGGAGGGCCGGAGATACGCAGTATTTT.

This clone was observed at least ten times. CDR3 sequence: CASTERLAGGTQYF. In DNA, the CDR3 is TGTGCCAGCACCGAAAGACTAGCGGGAGGAACCCAGTACTTC. The V gene is TRBV2, the J gene TRBJ2-5; 13 bases line up with TRBD2. This CDR3 comprises 14 residues. V lost 7 bases and J lost 8; bases outside the gene matches: 7. Germline CDR1 is SNHLY and CDR2 is FYNNEI.

This clone was counted only a few times. This chain uses TRBV6-6 with TRBJ2-1; 9 nucleotides agree with TRBD2. The CDR3 sequence is 16 residues long. Germline-derived CDR1 and CDR2 are MNHNY and SVGAGI (reference sequence). After removal of 4 bases from V and 3 bases from J, the junction contained 7 bases not matched to a gene. CDR3 amino acids: CASSSISGSIYNEQFF. DNA of the CDR3: TGTGCCAGCAGTTCCATTAGCGGGAGTATCTACAATGAGCAGTTCTTC.

This clone occurred a few times. V and J are TRBV30 and TRBJ2-1, with 10 bases fitting TRBD2. Losses at the gene ends were 1 base for V and 8 bases for J; bases not matched to a gene: 5. The CDR3 runs to 14 residues. Germline V gene lookup returns CDR1 GTSNPN and CDR2 SVGIG (reference sequence). In nucleotides, the CDR3 is TGTGCCTGGAGTGGGGGACTAGCGACGTATGAGCAGTTCTTC. It is translated as CAWSGGLATYEQFF.

This clone has more than one count but fewer than ten. The chain joins TRBV5-4 to TRBJ2-1, with 10 bases that match TRBD2. This CDR3 comprises 16 residues. V shed 0 bases and J 3 bases; nucleotides not matched to a gene: 3. The germline CDR1 and CDR2 sequences are SGHNT and YYREEE (reference sequence). CDR3 sequence (DNA): TGTGCCAGCAGCTTGGGGGTAGCGGGAGGCTACAATGAGCAGTTCTTC. This codes for CASSLGVAGGYNEQFF.

The CDR3 spells CASSLMKAVEVNTEAFF. The CDR3 nucleotides read TGTGCCAGCAGCTTAATGAAGGCGGTGGAGGTGAACACTGAAGCTTTCTTT. This sequence joins TRBV7-3 and TRBJ1-1; D remains ambiguous. Germline CDR1 SGHTA, CDR2 FQGTGA. This CDR3 spans 17 amino acids. V was pared by 1 base and J by 0 bases, with 15 bases between.

The J gene is TRBJ2-5, the V gene TRBV9; 10 positions agree with TRBD1. Germline V gene lookup returns CDR1 SGDLS and CDR2 YYNGEE. This CDR3 spans 15 amino acids. V lost 2 bases and J lost 3; bases outside the gene matches: 4. In DNA, the CDR3 is TGTGCCAGCAGCGTGGGACAGGGGTTTAAAGAGACCCAGTACTTC. Amino acids: CASSVGQGFKETQYF. The whole variable domain, remainder taken from reference TRBV9 and TRBJ2-5, is DSGVTQTPKHLITATGQRVTLRCSPRSGDLSVYWYQQSLDQGLQFLIQYYNGEERAKGNILERFSAQQFPDLHSELNLSSLELGDSALYFCASSVGQGFKETQYFGPGTRLLVL.

This chain joins TRBV4-3 and TRBJ2-2; D might be TRBD1 (6 bases). Trimming shortened V by 2 bases and J by 2 bases, and 9 bases separated the two germline ends. The CDR3 covers 15 residues. CDR1 and CDR2 from the germline V gene are LGHNA and YSLEER. Here the CDR3 DNA reads TGCGCCAGCAGCCAAACAGGGATTAACACCGGGGAGCTGTTTTTT. Its protein is CASSQTGINTGELFF.

The CDR3 reads CATLLRGGAKNIQYF. The CDR3 region has the DNA TGTGCCACCCTCCTACGGGGAGGGGCCAAAAACATTCAGTACTTC. V usage is TRBV28 and J usage is TRBJ2-4; TRBD2 aligns across 7 bases. Germline CDR1 and CDR2: MDHEN and SYDVKM. V shed 10 bases, J shed 1 base, and the junction held 10 bases outside the gene matches. The CDR3 sequence is 15 residues long. Drawing the rest from reference TRBV28 and TRBJ2-4, the complete variable domain is DVKVTQSSRYLVKRTGEKVFLECVQDMDHENMFWYRQDPGLGLRLIYFSYDVKMKEKGDIPEGYSVSREKKERFSLILESASTNQTSMYLCATLLRGGAKNIQYFGAGTRLSVL.

This clone was observed a few times. This sequence joins TRBV18 and TRBJ1-1; D gene ambiguous. The germline gives CDR1 KGHSH, CDR2 LQKENI. The germline V and J ends were trimmed by 1 base and 1 base, with 4 bases remaining between them. This CDR3 is 13 amino acids long. Written as DNA, the CDR3 is TGTGCCAGCTCACCACTAGAGAACACTGAAGCTTTCTTT. It is translated as CASSPLENTEAFF. The complete variable domain, with remaining parts taken from reference TRBV18 and TRBJ1-1, reads NAGVMQNPRHLVRRRGQEARLRCSPMKGHSHVYWYRQLPEEGLKFMVYLQKENIIDESGMPKERFSAEFPKEGPSILRIQQVVRGDSAAYFCASSPLENTEAFFGQGTRLTVV.

The table lists this clone with a few counts. The chain has TRBV5-1 and TRBJ1-1, with TRBD1 matching over 8 bases. Unmatched junction bases numbered 7, after V lost 4 bases and J lost 8 bases. The CDR3 length is 13 residues. CDR1 is SGHRS and CDR2 is YFSETQ in the germline V gene. CDR3 bases: TGCGCCAGCAGCCTCGGGACAGGCCAAGAAGCTTTCTTT. Protein sequence: CASSLGTGQEAFF.

This clone occurred a few times. This sequence joins TRBV7-2 and TRBJ1-1; D not resolved. The CDR3 contains 11 residues. Germline CDR1 and CDR2: SGHTA and FQGNSA. Trimming cost V 4 bases and J 3 bases, with 3 bases left between them. CDR3: CASSSDTEAFF. CDR3 sequence (DNA): TGTGCCAGCAGCTCAGACACTGAAGCTTTCTTT.

This clone turned up a few times. This chain joins TRBV5-4 and TRBJ2-1; 7 bases are shared with TRBD2. CDR1 is SGHNT and CDR2 is YYREEE in the germline V gene (reference sequence). After removal of 2 bases from V and 8 bases from J, the junction contained 7 bases not matched to a gene. The CDR3 has 14 residues. The CDR3 reads CASSFRGREDEQFF. The CDR3 region has the DNA TGTGCCAGCAGCTTTCGCGGGAGAGAGGATGAGCAGTTCTTC.

This clone has only a few counts. This rearrangement joins TRBV30 to TRBJ2-7, with a weak D call TRBD2 (5 bases). CDR1 is GTSNPN, CDR2 SVGIG, per germline (reference sequence). The CDR3 totals 13 residues. The V end lost 0 bases, the J end lost 3 bases, and 9 bases lay between the germline ends. The CDR3 DNA sequence: TGTGCCTGGAGTGTACTAGGTGTCTACGAGCAGTACGTC. Encoded protein: CAWSVLGVYEQYV.

This chain joins TRBV30 and TRBJ2-7, with 15 bases identical to TRBD2. The CDR3 contains 17 residues. The germline V gene has CDR1 GTSNPN and CDR2 SVGIG (reference sequence). The V and J ends lost 2 bases and 4 bases, in that order; junction bases with no gene match: 9. The DNA of the CDR3 is TGTGCCTGGAGTCCGTATTCCGGGACTAGCGGGAGGTACGAGCAGTACGTC. It encodes CAWSPYSGTSGRYEQYV.

As regards this clone: Other nucleotide sequences from this sample produce the same CDR3. This chain links TRBV5-1 with TRBJ2-3; 9 bases agree with TRBD1. CDR3 length equals 15 residues. Looked up from germline, CDR1 is SGHRS and CDR2 is YFSETQ. J gave up 2 bases and V 4 bases, and 5 bases lay outside the gene matches. The CDR3 bases are TGCGCCAGCAGCCCGGGACAGGGCTTCACAGATACGCAGTATTTT. Translating it yields CASSPGQGFTDTQYF.

V gene TRBV30 combines with J gene TRBJ1-2, with 10 bases fitting TRBD1. CDR1 is GTSNPN and CDR2 is SVGIG in the germline V gene (reference sequence). The CDR3 spans 14 residues. V lost 4 bases, J lost 7 bases, and 9 bases stayed unmatched. The CDR3 region is CAWKGQGGSSGYTF. CDR3 nucleotide sequence: TGTGCCTGGAAAGGACAGGGGGGTTCGTCTGGCTACACCTTC. Variable domain in full (rest from reference TRBV30 and TRBJ1-2): SQTIHQWPATLVQPVGSPLSLECTVEGTSNPNLYWYRQAAGRGLQLLFYSVGIGQISSEVPQNLSASRPQDRQFILSSKKLLLSDSGFYLCAWKGQGGSSGYTFGSGTRLTVV.